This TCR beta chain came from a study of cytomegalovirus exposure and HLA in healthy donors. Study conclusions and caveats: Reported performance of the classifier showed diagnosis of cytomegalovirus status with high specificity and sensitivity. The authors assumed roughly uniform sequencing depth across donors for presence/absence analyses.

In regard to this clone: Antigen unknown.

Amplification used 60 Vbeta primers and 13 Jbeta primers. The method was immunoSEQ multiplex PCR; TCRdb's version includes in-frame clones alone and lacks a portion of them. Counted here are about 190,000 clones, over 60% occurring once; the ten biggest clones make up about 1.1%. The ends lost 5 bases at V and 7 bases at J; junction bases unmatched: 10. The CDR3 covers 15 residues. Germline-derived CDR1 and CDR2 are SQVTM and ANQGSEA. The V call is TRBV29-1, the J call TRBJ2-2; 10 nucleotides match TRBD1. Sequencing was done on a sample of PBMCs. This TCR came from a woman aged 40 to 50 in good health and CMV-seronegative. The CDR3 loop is CSVPDRGAGSGELFF. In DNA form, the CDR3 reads TGCAGCGTTCCGGACAGGGGGGCTGGGAGCGGGGAGCTGTTTTTT.